The 10 T cell receptor beta chains listed next were all sequenced from one sample in a study of T-cell reconstitution after alpha-beta-depleted transplantation in children listed by TCRdb under 2016. Library preparation employed PCR. Sequenced on an Illumina HiSeq 2500. To normalize quantification of the TCRbeta repertoire, the TCR libraries were built with molecular barcoding that relied on unique molecular identifiers. The public reads were quality trimmed at Q25 with fastp and then assembled into clones with MiXCR by TCRdb, keeping productive beta chains. Each CDR3 protein appears once, grouped with its most common genes and DNA. The sample yields about a million distinct CDR3 sequences; about 29% were counted once. Of the sample, around 30% is held by the ten largest clones. The sample's treatment or condition label is to be understood as: allogeneic hematopoietic cell transplantation with graft depleted of TCRalphabeta T cells and CD19 B cells.

The sample was PBMCs, mostly from graft donor cells, taken 360 days after TCRalphabeta/CD19-depleted stem cell transplant. The source is a boy under two years old who had a stem cell transplant for SCID, so the T cells may come from the graft donor.

J is TRBJ2-1 and V is TRBV7-9; unclear D gene. V lost 4 bases and J lost 6, with 19 bases in between. CDR1 is SEHNR and CDR2 is FQNEAQ in the germline V gene (reference sequence). The CDR3 has 16 amino acids. CDR3: CASSSPPGKSGNEQFF. The CDR3 region has the DNA TGTGCCAGCAGCTCCCCCCCGGGCAAATCGGGCAATGAGCAGTTCTTC.

This clonotype turned up a few times. The chain links TRBV12-3 or TRBV12-4 to TRBJ2-1; 7 bases match TRBD1. After removal of 3 bases from V and 12 bases from J, the junction contained 8 bases not matched to a gene. CDR3 size: 13 residues. The DNA of the CDR3 is TGTGCCAGCAGTTTGGGCAGGGGGATTAGGCAGTTCTTC. It yields the protein CASSLGRGIRQFF.

J is TRBJ2-5 and V is TRBV20-1; D may be TRBD2 (6 bases). V was trimmed by 1 base and J by 5 bases, leaving 11 bases between them. The V gene's germline CDR1 is DFQATT and CDR2 SNEGSKA (reference sequence). This CDR3 is built from 13 residues. CDR3 sequence: CSARGGKGETQYF. The DNA of the CDR3 is TGCAGTGCTAGAGGCGGGAAGGGGGAGACCCAGTACTTC.

Notes on this clonotype: One junction end does not reproduce the germline sequence, and a read error may be involved. CDR3 bases: TGTGCCAGCTCACAGACAGGGTATAGCAATCAGCCCCAGAATTTT. Translating it yields CASSQTGYSNQPQNF. The chain has TRBV18 and TRBJ1-5; 7 nucleotides align to TRBD1. From germline, CDR1 is KGHSH and CDR2 LQKENI. The CDR3 has 15 residues. Full variable domain (rest looked up from reference TRBV18 and TRBJ1-5): NAGVMQNPRHLVRRRGQEARLRCSPMKGHSHVYWYRQLPEEGLKFMVYLQKENIIDESGMPKERFSAEFPKEGPSILRIQQVVRGDSAAYFCASSQTGYSNQPQNFGDGTRLSIL.

Only one count was recorded for this clonotype. The genes are TRBV6-2 or TRBV6-3 and TRBJ2-2; perhaps TRBD1 as D (5 bases). Germline loops: CDR1 MNHEY, CDR2 SVGEGT. The V end was cut by 7 bases, the J end by 7 bases, with 13 bases between. The CDR3 is made up of 13 amino acids. The CDR3 spells CASTGILIGELFF. As DNA, the CDR3 is TGTGCCAGCACAGGGATCCTTATCGGGGAGCTGTTTTTT.

Notes on this clonotype: The junction does not match germline at one end; this may be a read error. The chain combines TRBV5-1 with TRBJ2-1; a possible D gene is TRBD1 (5 bases). The CDR3 runs to 15 residues. Germline-derived CDR1 and CDR2 are SGHRS and YFSETQ. CDR3 in amino acids: CAGSLWQGNYNEQFF. CDR3 DNA sequence: TGCGCCGGCAGCTTGTGGCAGGGAAACTACAATGAGCAGTTCTTC.

This clonotype was detected only a few times. The rearrangement joins TRBV20-1 to TRBJ2-2; 9 bases agree with TRBD1. The CDR3 loop spans 14 amino acids. The germline V gene has CDR1 DFQATT and CDR2 SNEGSKA (reference sequence). The J segment lost 8 bases and the V segment lost 3 bases, leaving 7 bases of the junction unmatched. The CDR3 loop reads CSARNTGGPGELFF. DNA for the CDR3: TGCAGTGCTAGGAACACAGGGGGCCCAGGGGAGCTGTTTTTT.

In this sample, this clonotype turned up a few times. V is TRBV28 and J is TRBJ2-7; D perhaps matches TRBD1 (5 bases). This CDR3 region has 14 residues. Deletions cut 2 bases from V and 2 bases from J, with 10 bases between. The germline V gene encodes CDR1 MDHEN and CDR2 SYDVKM. The CDR3 bases are TGTGCCAGCAGTTTACAGGGCTGGGCCTACGAGCAGTACTTC. Encoded protein: CASSLQGWAYEQYF.

This rearrangement joins TRBV7-9 to TRBJ2-7; D gene ambiguous. Looked up from germline, CDR1 is SEHNR and CDR2 is FQNEAQ (reference sequence). The CDR3 is 15 residues long. With 1 base removed from V and 4 bases from J, the gap between germline ends came to 14 bases. The CDR3 nucleotides are TGTGCCAGCAGCTTAGTGACCTCGTCCAATTACGAGCAGTACTTC. This gives the protein CASSLVTSSNYEQYF.

The rearrangement links TRBV12-3 or TRBV12-4 to TRBJ2-2, with TRBD1 as a possible D gene (6 bases). The CDR3 spans 16 residues. With 7 bases removed from V and 2 bases from J, the gap between germline ends came to 17 bases. CDR3 amino acids: CASIQWAGTNTGELFF. The CDR3 DNA follows: TGTGCCAGCATCCAATGGGCAGGGACAAACACCGGGGAGCTGTTTTTT.